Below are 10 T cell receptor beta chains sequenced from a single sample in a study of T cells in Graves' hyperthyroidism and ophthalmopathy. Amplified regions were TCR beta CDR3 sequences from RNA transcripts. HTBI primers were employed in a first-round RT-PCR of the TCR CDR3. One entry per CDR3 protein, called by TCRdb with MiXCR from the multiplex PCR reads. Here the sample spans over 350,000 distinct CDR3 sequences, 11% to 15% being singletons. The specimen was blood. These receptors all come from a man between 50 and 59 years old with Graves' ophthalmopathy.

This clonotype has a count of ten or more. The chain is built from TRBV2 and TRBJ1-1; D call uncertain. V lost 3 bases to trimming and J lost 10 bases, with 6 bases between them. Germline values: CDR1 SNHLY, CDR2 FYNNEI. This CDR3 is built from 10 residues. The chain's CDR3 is CASSESVAFF. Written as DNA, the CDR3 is TGTGCCAGCAGTGAGTCGGTAGCTTTCTTT.

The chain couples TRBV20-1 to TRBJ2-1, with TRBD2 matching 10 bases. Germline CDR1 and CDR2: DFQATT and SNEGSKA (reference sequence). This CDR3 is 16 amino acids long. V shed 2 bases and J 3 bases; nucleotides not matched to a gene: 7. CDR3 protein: CSARLAGVKIYNEQFF. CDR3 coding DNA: TGCAGTGCTAGACTAGCGGGAGTGAAGATCTACAATGAGCAGTTCTTC.

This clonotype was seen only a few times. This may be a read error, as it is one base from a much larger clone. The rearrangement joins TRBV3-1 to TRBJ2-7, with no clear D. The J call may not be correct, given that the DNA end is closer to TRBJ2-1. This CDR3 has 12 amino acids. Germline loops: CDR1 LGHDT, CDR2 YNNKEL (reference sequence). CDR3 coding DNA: TGTGCCAGCAGCTACTCCCTCTACGAGCAGTTCTTC. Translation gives CASSYSLYEQFF.

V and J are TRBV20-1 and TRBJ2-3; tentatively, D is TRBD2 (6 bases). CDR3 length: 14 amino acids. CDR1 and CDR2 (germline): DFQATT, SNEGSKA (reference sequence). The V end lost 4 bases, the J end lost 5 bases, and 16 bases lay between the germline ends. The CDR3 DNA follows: TGCAGTGCTACTCGCGGGACGGAACAAGATACGCAGTATTTT. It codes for CSATRGTEQDTQYF.

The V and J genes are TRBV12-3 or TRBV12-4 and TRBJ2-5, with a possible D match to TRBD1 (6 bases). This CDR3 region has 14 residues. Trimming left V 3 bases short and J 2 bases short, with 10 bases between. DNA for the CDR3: TGTGCCAGCAGTTTTAGGACAGTTCAAGAGACCCAGTACTTC. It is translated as CASSFRTVQETQYF.

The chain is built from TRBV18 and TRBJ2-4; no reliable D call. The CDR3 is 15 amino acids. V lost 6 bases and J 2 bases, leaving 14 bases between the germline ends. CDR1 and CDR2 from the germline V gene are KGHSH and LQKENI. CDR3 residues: CASSKDLSSKNIQYF. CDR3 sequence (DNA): TGTGCCAGCTCCAAGGACCTCTCGTCCAAAAACATTCAGTACTTC. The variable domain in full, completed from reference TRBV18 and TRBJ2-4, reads NAGVMQNPRHLVRRRGQEARLRCSPMKGHSHVYWYRQLPEEGLKFMVYLQKENIIDESGMPKERFSAEFPKEGPSILRIQQVVRGDSAAYFCASSKDLSSKNIQYFGAGTRLSVL.

CDR3 nucleotides: TGTGCCAGTAGTACCCTTATGGGCGGGAGTTATCTAGATACGCAGTATTTT. Protein: CASSTLMGGSYLDTQYF. This sequence joins TRBV19 and TRBJ2-3; 7 positions match TRBD2. Germline CDR1 and CDR2: LNHDA and SQIVND (reference sequence). The V and J ends lost 4 bases and 5 bases, in that order; junction bases with no gene match: 15. This CDR3 is 17 amino acids long.

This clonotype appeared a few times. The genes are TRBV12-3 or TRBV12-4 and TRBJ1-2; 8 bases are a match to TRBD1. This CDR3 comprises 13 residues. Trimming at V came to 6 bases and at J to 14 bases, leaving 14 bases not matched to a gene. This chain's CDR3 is CASRSPGQVFYTF. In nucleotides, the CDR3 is TGTGCCAGCAGGTCTCCGGGACAGGTATTCTATACCTTC.

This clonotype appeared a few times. The chain's CDR3 is CASSLTRLTDTQYF. The CDR3 DNA reads TGTGCCAGCAGCTTAACTAGGCTCACAGATACGCAGTATTTT. The chain employs TRBV7-2 and TRBJ2-3; TRBD2 might be the D (5 bases). Germline CDR1 and CDR2: SGHTA and FQGNSA. V lost 2 bases and J 2 bases, leaving 8 bases between the germline ends. This CDR3 has 14 amino acids.

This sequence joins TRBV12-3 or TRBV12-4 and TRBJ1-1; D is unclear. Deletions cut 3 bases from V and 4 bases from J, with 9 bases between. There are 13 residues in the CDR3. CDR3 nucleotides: TGTGCCAGCAGTTTTACGGCAGGCACTGAAGCTTTCTTT. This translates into CASSFTAGTEAFF.